The clone carrying this TCR beta chain was counted a single time. What it binds is unknown. These data belong to a study of T-cell reconstitution after alpha-beta-depleted transplantation in children. Findings of the study overall: Reportedly, only several hundred clones from non-depleted graft cells drove alpha-beta T-cell counts at about two months. Diversity and T-cell counts at one year after transplant derived mostly from new T cells. Diversity of TCRbeta at day 60 was high in some patients, arising from surviving recipient T cells and thymic progenitors.

Unique molecular identifiers were incorporated into the prepared TCRbeta library. TCRdb re-analysed the PCR reads in MiXCR, keeping a single row per CDR3 protein. The sample shows 200,000 to 300,000 distinct CDR3 sequences, about 26% of them seen only once. V lost 1 base and J lost 0; bases outside the gene matches: 11. The CDR3 is 19 amino acids. Germline V gene sequence: CDR1 MGHDK, CDR2 SYGVNS. The sequence was collected from a girl under 10 years old with Fanconi anemia, due to receive a stem cell transplant. The chain combines TRBV25-1 with TRBJ2-3; TRBD2 matches 9 bases. The sample was PBMCs, taken before TCRalphabeta/CD19-depleted stem cell transplant. CDR3: CASSEFFGVAGASTDTQYF. CDR3 in DNA: TGTGCCAGCAGTGAATTCTTCGGGGTAGCGGGGGCCAGCACAGATACGCAGTATTTT.